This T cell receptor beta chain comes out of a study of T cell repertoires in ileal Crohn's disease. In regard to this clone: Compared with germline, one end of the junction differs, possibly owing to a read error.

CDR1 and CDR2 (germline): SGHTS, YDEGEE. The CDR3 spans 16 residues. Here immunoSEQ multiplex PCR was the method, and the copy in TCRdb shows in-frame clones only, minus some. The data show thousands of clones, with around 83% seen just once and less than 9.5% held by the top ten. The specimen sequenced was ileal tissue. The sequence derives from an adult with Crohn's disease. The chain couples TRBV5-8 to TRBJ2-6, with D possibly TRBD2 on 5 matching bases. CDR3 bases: TGTGCCACCAGCCAAGATCCGGGGTCTGGGGCCAACGTCCTGACTTTC. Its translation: CATSQDPGSGANVLTF.